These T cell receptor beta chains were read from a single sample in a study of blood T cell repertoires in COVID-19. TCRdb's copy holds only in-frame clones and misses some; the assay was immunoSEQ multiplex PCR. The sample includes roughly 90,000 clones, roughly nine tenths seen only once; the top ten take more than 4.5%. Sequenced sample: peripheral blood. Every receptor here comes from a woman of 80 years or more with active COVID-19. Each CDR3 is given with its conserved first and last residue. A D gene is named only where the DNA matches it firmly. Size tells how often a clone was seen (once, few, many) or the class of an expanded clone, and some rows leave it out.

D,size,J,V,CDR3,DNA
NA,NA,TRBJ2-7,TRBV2,CASSLTERGNSEQYF,TGTGCCAGCAGTTTGACTGAGAGGGGGAACTCCGAGCAGTACTTC
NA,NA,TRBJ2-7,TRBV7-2,CASSLYRGAYEQYF,TGTGCCAGCAGCTTATATCGGGGTGCGTACGAGCAGTACTTC
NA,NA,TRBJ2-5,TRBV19,CASGDYQETQYF,TGTGCCAGTGGGGACTACCAAGAGACCCAGTACTTC
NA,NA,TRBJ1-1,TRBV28,CASSWTRVNTEAFF,TGTGCCAGCAGTTGGACAAGGGTGAACACTGAAGCTTTCTTT
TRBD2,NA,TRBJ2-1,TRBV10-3,CAINPGLEGEQFF,TGTGCCATCAACCCGGGACTAGAGGGTGAGCAGTTCTTC
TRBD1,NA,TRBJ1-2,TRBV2,CASSGPGQLNYGYTF,TGTGCCAGCAGTGGGCCGGGACAGCTTAACTATGGCTACACCTTC
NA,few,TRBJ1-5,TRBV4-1,CASSQDARQPQHF,TGCGCCAGCAGCCAAGATGCTAGGCAGCCCCAGCATTTT
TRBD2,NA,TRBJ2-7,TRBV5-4,CASSLGTSGSFYEQYF,TGTGCCAGCAGCTTGGGGACTAGCGGGAGTTTCTACGAGCAGTACTTC
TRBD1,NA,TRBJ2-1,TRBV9,CASSAGTGNYNEQFF,TGTGCCAGCAGCGCTGGGACAGGGAACTACAATGAGCAGTTCTTC
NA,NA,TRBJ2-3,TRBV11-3,CASSFRGSTDTQYF,TGTGCCAGCAGCTTTCGGGGAAGCACAGATACGCAGTATTTT
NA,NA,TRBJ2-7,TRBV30,CAWSPSIYEQYF,TGTGCCTGGAGTCCATCTATCTACGAGCAGTACTTC
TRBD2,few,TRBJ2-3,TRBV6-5,CASAWREVTDTQYF,TGTGCCAGCGCATGGCGGGAGGTCACAGATACGCAGTATTTT
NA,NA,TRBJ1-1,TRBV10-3,CAISDSGGNTEAFF,TGTGCCATCAGTGACTCGGGGGGGAACACTGAAGCTTTCTTT
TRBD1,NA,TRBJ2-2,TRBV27,CASRRTGIGELFF,TGTGCCAGCAGGCGGACAGGGATCGGGGAGCTGTTTTTT
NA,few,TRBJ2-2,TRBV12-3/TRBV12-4,CASSYLRGGELFF,TGTGCCAGCAGTTACCTCAGGGGCGGGGAGCTGTTTTTT
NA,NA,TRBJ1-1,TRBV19,CASKQGTGTEAFF,TGTGCCAGTAAGCAGGGAACGGGCACTGAAGCTTTCTTT
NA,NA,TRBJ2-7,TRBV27,CASSLLPPPRAYEQYF,TGTGCCAGCAGTTTACTTCCCCCTCCGAGGGCCTACGAGCAGTACTTC
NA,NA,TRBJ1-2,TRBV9,CASSGLSNYGYTF,TGTGCCAGCAGCGGCCTAAGTAACTATGGCTACACCTTC
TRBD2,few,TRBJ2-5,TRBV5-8,CASSAGLAGQETQYF,TGTGCCAGCAGCGCCGGACTAGCGGGCCAAGAGACCCAGTACTTC
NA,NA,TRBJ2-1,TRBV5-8,CASSLDRWNEQFF,TGTGCCAGCAGCTTGGACAGGTGGAATGAGCAGTTCTTC
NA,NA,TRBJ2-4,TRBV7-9,CASSLGREQNIQYF,TGTGCCAGCAGCTTAGGGCGGGAACAAAACATTCAGTACTTC
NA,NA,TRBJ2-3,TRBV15,CATSRDSDTQYF,TGTGCCACCAGCAGAGACTCGGATACGCAGTATTTT
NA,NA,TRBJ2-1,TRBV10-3,CAISESSLGLFGNEQFF,TGTGCCATCAGTGAGTCGAGCTTAGGACTCTTTGGCAATGAGCAGTTCTTC
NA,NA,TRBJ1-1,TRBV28,CASSLGSTEAFF,TGTGCCAGCAGTTTAGGGAGCACTGAAGCTTTCTTT
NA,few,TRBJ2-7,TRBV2,CASNVDRFYEQYF,TGTGCCAGCAATGTGGACAGATTCTACGAGCAGTACTTC
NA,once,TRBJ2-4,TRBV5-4,CASSLAGSAKNIQYF,TGTGCCAGCAGCTTAGCGGGTTCAGCCAAAAACATTCAGTACTTC
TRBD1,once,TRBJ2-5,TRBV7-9,CASSLVVTGGEETQYF,TGTGCCAGCAGCTTAGTTGTGACAGGGGGAGAAGAGACCCAGTACTTC
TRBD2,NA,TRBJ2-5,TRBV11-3,CASSLREASGTGETQYF,TGTGCCAGCAGCCTCCGAGAGGCTAGCGGGACGGGAGAGACCCAGTACTTC
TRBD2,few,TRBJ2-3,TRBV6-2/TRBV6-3,CASSRGVGARTDTQYF,TGTGCCAGCAGCCGGGGGGTAGGGGCAAGGACAGATACGCAGTATTTT